Listed below are T cell receptor beta chains from one sample, sequenced in a study of T cells in localized non-small cell lung cancer. Sequenced by immunoSEQ multiplex PCR; TCRdb stores in-frame clones only, minus some. The repertoire holds more than 100,000 clones, with roughly 90% as singletons. Sequences were derived from peripheral blood, sampled before any cancer treatment. Receptors were obtained from a female donor aged 60 or older with stage I lung adenocarcinoma. Both conserved end residues are trimmed from each CDR3. The order of the fields is CDR3 protein, J gene, V gene.

CDR3 protein: ASSPRGQGLSGNTIY
J gene: TRBJ1-3
V gene: TRBV9

CDR3 protein: ASSTSGTGGSGELF
J gene: TRBJ2-2
V gene: TRBV5-1

CDR3 protein: ASSVAPDKNEQF
J gene: TRBJ2-1
V gene: TRBV9

CDR3 protein: ASSPGTGRHGYT
J gene: TRBJ1-2
V gene: TRBV6-5

CDR3 protein: ASSFSSGRVAEQY
J gene: TRBJ2-7
V gene: TRBV7-2

CDR3 protein: AGRGLGGNTGELF
J gene: TRBJ2-2
V gene: TRBV6-1

CDR3 protein: SVWSSDYNEQF
J gene: TRBJ2-1
V gene: TRBV29-1

CDR3 protein: ASSPGLAGGAGTQY
J gene: TRBJ2-5
V gene: TRBV5-4

CDR3 protein: ASSTVARGPYEQY
J gene: TRBJ2-7
V gene: TRBV19

CDR3 protein: ASSPAGDQPQH
J gene: TRBJ1-5
V gene: TRBV7-2

CDR3 protein: ASSPQPGLAGETQY
J gene: TRBJ2-5
V gene: TRBV9

CDR3 protein: ASSKQASGNTIY
J gene: TRBJ1-3
V gene: TRBV19

CDR3 protein: AWSDNRDTEAF
J gene: TRBJ1-1
V gene: TRBV30

CDR3 protein: ASSPVSGGLYNEQF
J gene: TRBJ2-1
V gene: TRBV7-9

CDR3 protein: ASSLSWGVNEQF
J gene: TRBJ2-1
V gene: TRBV7-9

CDR3 protein: SASTLVEQY
J gene: TRBJ2-7
V gene: TRBV20-1

CDR3 protein: ASSYTSYGYT
J gene: TRBJ1-2
V gene: TRBV5-1

CDR3 protein: ASSLSGWSSYNEQF
J gene: TRBJ2-1
V gene: TRBV7-2

CDR3 protein: AWSWGTRNEQF
J gene: TRBJ2-1
V gene: TRBV30

CDR3 protein: ASSLGAGRVVETQY
J gene: TRBJ2-5
V gene: TRBV7-9

CDR3 protein: ASSLAGTSGSPSTDTQY
J gene: TRBJ2-3
V gene: TRBV5-1

CDR3 protein: ASSPLDGGFYGYT
J gene: TRBJ1-2
V gene: TRBV27

CDR3 protein: ASSADGGAVSAEQY
J gene: TRBJ2-7
V gene: TRBV19

CDR3 protein: ASSPRPSSYNEQF
J gene: TRBJ2-1
V gene: TRBV7-2

CDR3 protein: ASSQGTGISLTAF
J gene: TRBJ1-1
V gene: TRBV4-1

CDR3 protein: ASSLGTGRKTGYT
J gene: TRBJ1-2
V gene: TRBV5-8

CDR3 protein: ASSPRNNPGQGAEQY
J gene: TRBJ2-7
V gene: TRBV7-6

CDR3 protein: ASSLDGGSVETQY
J gene: TRBJ2-5
V gene: TRBV7-7

CDR3 protein: ASSEGYYEQY
J gene: TRBJ2-7
V gene: TRBV2

CDR3 protein: ASSPGTPRGEQF
J gene: TRBJ2-1
V gene: TRBV28

CDR3 protein: AWTPGRLDYGYT
J gene: TRBJ1-2
V gene: TRBV30

CDR3 protein: SASYLY
J gene: TRBJ2-7
V gene: TRBV20-1

CDR3 protein: ATSRARGYT
J gene: TRBJ1-2
V gene: TRBV15

CDR3 protein: ASSMGTGNGNQPQH
J gene: TRBJ1-5
V gene: TRBV19

CDR3 protein: ASTNAREGRETQY
J gene: TRBJ2-5
V gene: TRBV6-1

CDR3 protein: ASSIPTVGGNEKLF
J gene: TRBJ1-4
V gene: TRBV19

CDR3 protein: ASSVGVETYEQY
J gene: TRBJ2-7
V gene: TRBV9

CDR3 protein: ASYRSGSQSRANVLT
J gene: TRBJ2-6
V gene: TRBV5-1

CDR3 protein: ASSLEAGERYEQY
J gene: TRBJ2-7
V gene: TRBV7-3

CDR3 protein: ASSVNTHTGELF
J gene: TRBJ2-2
V gene: TRBV9

CDR3 protein: ASSLRETQY
J gene: TRBJ2-5
V gene: TRBV5-8

CDR3 protein: ASASKQGGEQY
J gene: TRBJ2-7
V gene: TRBV2

CDR3 protein: ASSLERPGRVGSYEQY
J gene: TRBJ2-7
V gene: TRBV27

CDR3 protein: ASSPPGTGGYGYT
J gene: TRBJ1-2
V gene: TRBV13

CDR3 protein: ASSRGSPTGELF
J gene: TRBJ2-2
V gene: TRBV10-1

CDR3 protein: ASAPPGTSGYEQY
J gene: -
V gene: TRBV10-2